This entry describes one T cell receptor beta chain. As yet, its antigen is unknown. The data derive from a study of long-term antiretroviral therapy in people with HIV. Study-wide findings and caveats: Clones that had undergone expansion before ART dominated the repertoire at all time points.

Samples were assayed with immunoSEQ v3.0 at survey level. TCRdb's table, derived via immunoSEQ multiplex PCR, lists solely in-frame clones and lacks some. The sample contains some 22,000 clones, about 82% of which appear only once. The V end was cut by 6 bases, the J end by 1 base, with 15 bases between. CDR3 length: 15 residues. Looked up from germline, CDR1 is MNHNS and CDR2 is SASEGT. The sequence derives from a man between 18 and 35 years old with HIV. Sample: unsorted PBMCs, taken around 4 years after starting antiretroviral therapy. The V and J genes are TRBV6-1 and TRBJ1-2; no definite D call. The CDR3 region is CASRALWPFNYGYTF. The CDR3 nucleotides read TGTGCCAGCAGGGCCTTATGGCCGTTTAACTATGGCTACACCTTC.